These 26 T cell receptor beta chains were all obtained from the same sample, sequenced in a study of response to subunit inactivated influenza vaccine. TCRdb reprocessed the RT-PCR reads with MiXCR, giving one entry per CDR3 protein. Of hundreds of thousands of distinct CDR3 sequences in the sample, around 8% were seen once. The material was PBMCs from blood, obtained less than 25 months after vaccination. Every receptor here comes from a man in his fifties or sixties who received an inactivated influenza vaccine.

The chain uses TRBV19 and TRBJ2-3, with TRBD1 as a possible D gene (7 bases). In germline, CDR1 is LNHDA, CDR2 SQIVND (reference sequence). This CDR3 comprises 14 residues. V gave up 9 bases and J gave up 4 bases, with 17 bases separating them. The CDR3 loop is CARINRGGPDTQYF. The CDR3 DNA is TGTGCCAGGATCAACAGGGGAGGTCCAGATACGCAGTATTTT.

This clonotype was observed at least ten times. The chain is built from TRBV28 and TRBJ2-5; D may be TRBD2 (6 bases). Trimming took 3 bases from V and 5 from J, leaving 13 bases between them. CDR1 is MDHEN, CDR2 SYDVKM, per germline. This CDR3 is built from 14 residues. CDR3 coding DNA: TGTGCCAGCAGTTTGTCTGGCGGGAAGGAGACCCAGTACTTC. This sequence encodes CASSLSGGKETQYF.

The chain has TRBV6-2 or TRBV6-3 and TRBJ1-6, with D tentatively TRBD1 (5 bases). CDR1 and CDR2 (germline): MNHEY, SVGEGT. Trimming removed 3 bases at V and 7 bases at J, with 10 bases between. This CDR3 has 14 residues. This CDR3 reads CASSYLQENSPLHF. The CDR3 DNA reads TGTGCCAGCAGTTATCTACAGGAGAATTCACCCCTCCACTTT.

The genes are TRBV7-9 and TRBJ2-6, with a tentative D call TRBD1 (6 bases). CDR3 length: 14 residues. V was trimmed by 5 bases and J by 4 bases, leaving 9 bases between them. Germline V gene data show CDR1 as SEHNR and CDR2 as FQNEAQ (reference sequence). Here the CDR3 reads CASSAGVGANVLTF. The CDR3 DNA sequence: TGTGCCAGCAGCGCAGGGGTCGGGGCCAACGTCCTGACTTTC.

This clonotype was detected ten times or more. This rearrangement joins TRBV29-1 to TRBJ1-1, with D unresolved. In germline, CDR1 is SQVTM, CDR2 ANQGSEA. The CDR3 extends over 12 amino acids. Trimming pared 6 bases from V and 2 bases from J, leaving 10 bases between. The CDR3, as DNA: TGCAGCGTCCAGCTATCAAACACTGAAGCTTTCTTT. Translation gives CSVQLSNTEAFF.

The rearrangement joins TRBV21-1 to TRBJ1-5; TRBD1 is taken as the D call from the table, unchecked against the DNA. TRBV21-1 is a pseudogene. The CDR3 runs 19 residues. The CDR3 protein is CASSKALFEGRVLNQPQHF. CDR3 sequence (DNA): TGTGCCAGCAGCAAAGCGCTTTTTGAGGGGCGGGTCCTCAATCAGCCCCAGCATTTT.

This clonotype was observed at least ten times. This rearrangement joins TRBV15 to TRBJ2-7; the D gene is possibly TRBD1 (5 bases). The CDR3 spans 14 residues. The germline V gene encodes CDR1 LNHNV and CDR2 YYDKDF (reference sequence). V lost 3 bases and J 4 bases, leaving 13 bases between the germline ends. CDR3 residues: CATSRNTGAYEQYF. Written as DNA, the CDR3 is TGTGCCACCAGCAGGAACACAGGAGCTTACGAGCAGTACTTC.

CDR3 amino acids: CASSSGPKETQYF. CDR3 DNA: TGCGCCAGCAGCTCCGGACCGAAAGAGACCCAGTACTTC. This chain connects TRBV5-1 to TRBJ2-5, with unresolved D. This CDR3 has 13 amino acids. V shed 3 bases and J shed 3 bases, with 9 bases lying between them. Germline lookup yields CDR1 SGHRS and CDR2 YFSETQ.

This clonotype was found a few times. The chain carries TRBV24-1 and TRBJ2-7; TRBD1 aligns across 8 bases. V lost 4 bases, J lost 6 bases, and 4 bases stayed unmatched. Germline CDR1 and CDR2: KGHDR and SFDVKD. CDR3 length: 13 amino acids. CDR3 protein: CATSEPTGVEQYF. CDR3 nucleotides: TGTGCCACCAGTGAGCCGACAGGGGTCGAGCAGTACTTC.

The CDR3 DNA is TGCGCCAGCAGCTTGAGACTTGGTGGTGAGCAGTTCTTC. This gives the protein CASSLRLGGEQFF. The chain links TRBV5-1 to TRBJ2-1; D gene ambiguous. The germline V gene encodes CDR1 SGHRS and CDR2 YFSETQ. Trimming cost V 1 base and J 9 bases, with 11 bases left between them. This CDR3 has 13 residues.

This clonotype was found many times. This chain joins TRBV7-2 and TRBJ1-1; no firm D call. Germline CDR1 is SGHTA and CDR2 is FQGNSA. This CDR3 has 16 residues. With 1 base removed from V and 1 base from J, the gap between germline ends came to 13 bases. The CDR3 loop is CASSLGVGRANTEAFF. In DNA, the CDR3 is TGTGCCAGCAGCTTAGGGGTGGGAAGGGCGAACACTGAAGCTTTCTTT.

This clonotype was recorded at least ten times. The chain couples TRBV5-1 to TRBJ2-1; 13 bases are a match to TRBD2. J lost 5 bases, V lost 4 bases, and 3 bases had no gene match. The CDR3 length is 15 residues. The V gene's germline CDR1 is SGHRS and CDR2 YFSETQ. DNA of the CDR3: TGCGCCAGCAGCCGGGGACTAGCGGGGAACAATGAGCAGTTCTTC. Translation gives CASSRGLAGNNEQFF.

Only a few counts were recorded for this clonotype. The rearrangement uses TRBV15 and TRBJ2-6; no clear D gene. The CDR3 consists of 16 residues. From germline, CDR1 is LNHNV and CDR2 YYDKDF (reference sequence). With 0 bases removed from V and 3 bases from J, the gap between germline ends came to 9 bases. The CDR3 DNA is TGTGCCACCAGCAGAGATCTCGAAGGTGGGGCCAACGTCCTGACTTTC. As protein: CATSRDLEGGANVLTF. Looking up the rest from reference TRBV15 and TRBJ2-6 gives the full variable domain: DAMVIQNPRYQVTQFGKPVTLSCSQTLNHNVMYWYQQKSSQAPKLLFHYYDKDFNNEADTPDNFQSRRPNTSFCFLDIRSPGLGDTAMYLCATSRDLEGGANVLTFGAGSRLTVL.

This clonotype showed up just a few times. The V call is TRBV9, the J call TRBJ2-2, with TRBD1 matching 8 bases. Looked up from germline, CDR1 is SGDLS and CDR2 is YYNGEE. Germline trimming cut 0 bases from V and 2 bases from J; bases unmatched to any gene: 3. The CDR3 is 16 residues long. For the CDR3, the DNA is TGTGCCAGCAGCGTAGACGCAGGGGGCAACACCGGGGAGCTGTTTTTT. Its translation: CASSVDAGGNTGELFF.

This clonotype came up a few times. This chain connects TRBV6-2 or TRBV6-3 to TRBJ2-1; D remains ambiguous. V was shortened by 4 bases and J by 9 bases, with 10 bases between the two germline ends. The CDR3 is 12 amino acids. From germline, CDR1 is MNHEY and CDR2 SVGEGT. CDR3 amino acids: CASSSLVGEQFF. In nucleotides, the CDR3 is TGTGCCAGCAGTTCCCTCGTCGGTGAGCAGTTCTTC.

The chain links TRBV5-5 to TRBJ1-6; a weak D match, TRBD1 (5 bases). The CDR3 is made up of 15 amino acids. V was shortened by 4 bases and J by 5 bases, with 13 bases between the two germline ends. Germline V lookup: CDR1 SGHKS, CDR2 YYEKEE (reference sequence). The CDR3 loop reads CASSPGTRDNSPLHF. The CDR3 region has the DNA TGTGCCAGCAGCCCTGGGACGAGGGATAATTCACCCCTCCACTTT.

This clonotype turned up a few times. The J gene is TRBJ2-5, the V gene TRBV29-1; 8 positions match TRBD1. The J segment lost 2 bases and the V segment lost 8 bases, leaving 7 bases of the junction unmatched. CDR1 is SQVTM, CDR2 ANQGSEA, per germline. The CDR3 length is 13 residues. The CDR3 DNA is TGCAGCACCCCTGGGACAGGACAAGAGACCCAGTACTTC. Translated: CSTPGTGQETQYF.

This sequence joins TRBV20-1 and TRBJ2-5; 8 bases are shared with TRBD2. This CDR3 contains 15 residues. Losses at the gene ends were 3 bases for V and 3 bases for J; bases not matched to a gene: 9. The germline V gene encodes CDR1 DFQATT and CDR2 SNEGSKA (reference sequence). Here the CDR3 DNA reads TGCAGTGCTAGCGCCCTAGCGGGTGATAAAGAGACCCAGTACTTC. It yields the protein CSASALAGDKETQYF.

This clonotype showed up many times. The genes are TRBV12-3 or TRBV12-4 and TRBJ2-6; 9 positions match TRBD2. The V segment lost 3 bases and the J segment 3 bases; nucleotides outside the gene matches: 6. This CDR3 is 17 amino acids long. This chain's CDR3 is CASSFRRGGSGANVLTF. For the CDR3, the DNA is TGTGCCAGCAGTTTTCGGCGGGGGGGCAGTGGGGCCAACGTCCTGACTTTC.

This clonotype was counted many times. V gene TRBV4-3 combines with J gene TRBJ2-5; D not resolved. Trimming removed 0 bases from V and 7 bases from J, with 12 bases in between. This CDR3 spans 14 amino acids. CDR1 and CDR2 (germline): LGHNA, YSLEER. CDR3 nucleotides: TGCGCCAGCAGCCAAGATTCTGAAGGTGGGACCCAGTACTTC. Its protein is CASSQDSEGGTQYF.

This clonotype was counted a few times. The rearrangement joins TRBV15 to TRBJ2-1, with D perhaps matching TRBD2 (6 bases). Trimming took 9 bases from V and 5 from J, leaving 8 bases between them. Per the germline V gene, CDR1 is LNHNV and CDR2 is YYDKDF (reference sequence). The CDR3 has 11 residues. CDR3 residues: CATEGNNEQFF. The CDR3 DNA reads TGTGCCACGGAGGGCAACAATGAGCAGTTCTTC.

This clonotype was detected a few times. J is TRBJ2-1 and V is TRBV28; 8 bases are a match to TRBD1. Germline V gene lookup returns CDR1 MDHEN and CDR2 SYDVKM. The length of the CDR3 is 14 residues. V was pared by 6 bases and J by 9 bases, with 10 bases of the junction left unmatched. The CDR3 DNA reads as TGTGCCAGCAGGTCTGGGACAGGCGACGCTGAGCAGTTCTTC. Translating it yields CASRSGTGDAEQFF.

In its sample, this clonotype was seen a few times. The chain uses TRBV24-1 and TRBJ2-2, with unresolved D. The germline V gene has CDR1 KGHDR and CDR2 SFDVKD. The ends were cut back, 6 bases at V and 7 bases at J, with 11 bases in the middle. The CDR3 length is 13 residues. As DNA, the CDR3 is TGTGCCACCAGTCCTGACGGTTACGGGGAGCTGTTTTTT. This sequence encodes CATSPDGYGELFF.

The genes are TRBV4-3 and TRBJ2-1; 10 bases align to TRBD2. The CDR3 spans 15 residues. Trimming cost V 3 bases and J 5 bases; bases outside gene matches: 4. Per germline, CDR1 LGHNA and CDR2 YSLEER. This chain's CDR3 is CASSQSGGAHNEQFF. CDR3 bases: TGCGCCAGCAGCCAGAGCGGGGGGGCACACAATGAGCAGTTCTTC.

In this sample, this clonotype turned up many times. The chain recombines TRBV5-1 with TRBJ2-7; no clear D gene. Trimming took off 1 base at V and 6 bases at J, with 11 bases between the two ends. The CDR3 is 13 residues long. Germline CDR1 SGHRS, CDR2 YFSETQ. CDR3 amino acids: CASSLITQTEQYF. The CDR3 region has the DNA TGCGCCAGCAGCTTGATAACTCAGACCGAGCAGTACTTC.

The genes are TRBV12-3 or TRBV12-4 and TRBJ1-1, with D unclear. The V gene lost 7 bases and the J gene lost 7 bases, with 10 bases spanning the gap. The CDR3 covers 11 residues. CDR3 coding DNA: TGTGCCAGCACAGATTTTGGTGAAGCTTTCTTT. Translating gives CASTDFGEAFF.